The present T cell receptor (beta chain) was sequenced within a study of cytomegalovirus exposure and HLA in healthy donors. Whole-study results and caveats: Most TCR sequences showed up rarely, but some public TCRs showed up in many donors. Accounts indicate the classifier identified cytomegalovirus status with strong specificity and sensitivity.

PCR employed 60 Vbeta and 13 Jbeta primers. Some clones are missing from TCRdb's copy, which holds only in-frame ones; the method was immunoSEQ multiplex PCR. Here the sample spans about 150,000 clones, around four fifths being singletons. CDR3 size: 15 residues. The V end lost 3 bases, the J end lost 4 bases, and 16 bases lay between the germline ends. Per germline, CDR1 MDHEN and CDR2 SYDVKM. Concerning this clone: Its target is unknown.

V usage is TRBV28 and J usage is TRBJ2-7; D is ambiguous. Input material: PBMCs. The origin of this receptor is a boy aged 2 to 10 in good health and CMV-seronegative. The CDR3 region has the DNA TGTGCCAGCAGTTTTCCGGCAGGTGTTCGATACGAGCAGTACTTC. Its protein is CASSFPAGVRYEQYF.